This TCR beta chain was sequenced for a study of tissue T cells after allogeneic stem cell transplantation. Study-wide results and limits: In patients and mice, blood and spleen missed much of tissue repertoire. Within patients, tissue anatomy strongly shaped TCR repertoire composition.

V lost 2 bases and J lost 2, with 9 bases in between. Germline V gene lookup returns CDR1 SGHDT and CDR2 FRDEAV. The CDR3 length is 14 residues. A remark on this clone: What it binds is unknown. Gene names refer to mouse genes. The read terminates 1 residue ahead of where the CDR3 ends, so the germline J gene completes it.

The sample's time point: mouse harvest day 7 after allogeneic transplant. Mouse grafts combined 10^7 T-cell-depleted bone marrow cells with 10^6 splenic CD5+ T cells. Tissues came from B6→BALB/c major-mismatch GVHD mice at day 7 or 14. Sequenced by immunoSEQ multiplex PCR; TCRdb stores in-frame clones only, minus some. The repertoire has 3,900 or so clones, about 50% of them found once; the top ten carry more than 7%. The chain employs TRBV14 and TRBJ2-5; D possibly corresponds to TRBD2 (6 bases). The source of this sequence is a female BALB/c mouse given C57BL/6 T cells with graft-versus-host disease after an allogeneic hematopoietic cell transplant. The sequenced material came from lymph node tissue. CDR3 DNA (partial): TGTGCCAGCAGTTTACGGGGGGTCCAAGACACCCAGTAC. This gives the protein CASSLRGVQDTQY. The CDR3 in its entirety is CASSLRGVQDTQYF.